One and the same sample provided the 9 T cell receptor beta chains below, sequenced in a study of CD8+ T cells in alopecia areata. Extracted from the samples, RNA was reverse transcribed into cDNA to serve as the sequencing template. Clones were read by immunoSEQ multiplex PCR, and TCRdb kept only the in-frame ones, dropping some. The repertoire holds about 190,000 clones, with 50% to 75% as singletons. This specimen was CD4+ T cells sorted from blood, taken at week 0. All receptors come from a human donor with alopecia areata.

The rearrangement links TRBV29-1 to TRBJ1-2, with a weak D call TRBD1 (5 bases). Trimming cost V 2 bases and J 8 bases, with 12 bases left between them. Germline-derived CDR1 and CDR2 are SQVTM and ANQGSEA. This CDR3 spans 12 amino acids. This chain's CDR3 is CSVERRARGYTF. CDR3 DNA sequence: TGCAGCGTTGAACGCAGGGCCCGAGGCTACACCTTC.

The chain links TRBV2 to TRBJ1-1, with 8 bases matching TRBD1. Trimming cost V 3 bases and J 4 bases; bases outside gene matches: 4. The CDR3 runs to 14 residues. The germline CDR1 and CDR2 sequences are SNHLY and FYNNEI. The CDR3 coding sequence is TGTGCCAGCAGTGACCAGGGGGCGCGCACTGAAGCTTTCTTT. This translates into CASSDQGARTEAFF.

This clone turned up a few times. CDR3 region: CASSIAGGPYEQYF. The CDR3 DNA reads TGTGCCAGTAGTATAGCGGGCGGCCCCTACGAGCAGTACTTC. The J gene is TRBJ2-7, the V gene TRBV19; D gene uncertain. Per the germline V gene, CDR1 is LNHDA and CDR2 is SQIVND (reference sequence). The CDR3 contains 14 residues. Trimming left V 1 base short and J 2 bases short, with 9 bases between.

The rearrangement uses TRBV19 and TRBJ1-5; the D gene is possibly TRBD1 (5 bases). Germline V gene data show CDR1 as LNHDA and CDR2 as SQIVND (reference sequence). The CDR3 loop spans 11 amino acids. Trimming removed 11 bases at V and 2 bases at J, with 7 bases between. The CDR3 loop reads CAGGRNQPQHF. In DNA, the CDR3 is TGTGCCGGGGGACGCAATCAGCCCCAGCATTTT.

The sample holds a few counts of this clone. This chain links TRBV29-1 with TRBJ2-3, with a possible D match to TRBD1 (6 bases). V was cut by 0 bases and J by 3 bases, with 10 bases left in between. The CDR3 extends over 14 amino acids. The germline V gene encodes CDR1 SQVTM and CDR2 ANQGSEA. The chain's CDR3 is CSVEDTTGTDTQYF. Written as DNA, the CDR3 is TGCAGCGTTGAAGATACGACAGGTACAGATACGCAGTATTTT.

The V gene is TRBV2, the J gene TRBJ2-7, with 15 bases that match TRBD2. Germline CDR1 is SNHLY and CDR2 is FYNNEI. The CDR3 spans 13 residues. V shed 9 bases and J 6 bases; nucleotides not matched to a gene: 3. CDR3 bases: TGTGCCAGAAAGGGACTAGCGGGGGGCGAGCAGTACTTC. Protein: CARKGLAGGEQYF.

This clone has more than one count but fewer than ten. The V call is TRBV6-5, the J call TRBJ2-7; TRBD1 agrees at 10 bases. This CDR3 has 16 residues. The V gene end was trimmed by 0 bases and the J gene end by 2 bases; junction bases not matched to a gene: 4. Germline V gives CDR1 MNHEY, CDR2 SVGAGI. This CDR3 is CASSYSRGTGAYEQYF. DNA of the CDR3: TGTGCCAGCAGTTACTCCAGGGGGACAGGGGCCTACGAGCAGTACTTC.

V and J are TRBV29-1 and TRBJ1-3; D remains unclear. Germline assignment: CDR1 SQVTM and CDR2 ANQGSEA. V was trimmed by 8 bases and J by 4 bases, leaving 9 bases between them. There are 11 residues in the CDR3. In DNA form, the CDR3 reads TGCAGCATGGGCTACGGAAACACCATATATTTT. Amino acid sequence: CSMGYGNTIYF.

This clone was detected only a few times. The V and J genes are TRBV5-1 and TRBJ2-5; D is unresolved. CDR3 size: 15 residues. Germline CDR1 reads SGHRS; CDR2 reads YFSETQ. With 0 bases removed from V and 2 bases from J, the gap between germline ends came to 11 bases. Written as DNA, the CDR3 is TGCGCCAGCAGCTTGGATCCGGGCTCTCAAGAGACCCAGTACTTC. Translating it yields CASSLDPGSQETQYF.